Below, one TCR beta chain is given with its context. Its target is not known. The junction had 6 bases not matched to a gene; V was cut back by 1 base and J by 3 bases. This CDR3 is 16 amino acids long. Germline CDR1 MNHEY, CDR2 SVGAGI. This sample stems from a study of shared clonotypes between healthy human individuals. The study, taken as a whole, reports: Sequencing depth was expected to affect clonotype sharing among donors. Sampling used blood alone; tissue repertoires probably differ. A handful of donors shared around 5.1% of their naive CD4 clonotypes.

Replicate PCRs run on sorted subsets employed about 220 ng DNA, about 27,000 T cell genomes. Generated by immunoSEQ multiplex PCR, the TCRdb table keeps only in-frame clones and is missing some. Seen here are hundreds of thousands of clones, approximately 92% observed once, and the top ten hold 24%. Naive CD8 cells lacked CD45RO, underwent positive selection for CCR7 and left out terminally differentiated effector memory CD45RA+ cells. The rearrangement links TRBV6-5 to TRBJ2-5; 9 positions match TRBD1. The source material was naive CD8+ T cells sorted from blood. This clonotype was obtained from a man aged 30 to 39 in good health. CDR3 nucleotide sequence: TGTGCCAGCAGTTACTTCGGGACAGGGAGTAAAGAGACCCAGTACTTC. This codes for CASSYFGTGSKETQYF.